This T cell receptor beta chain was sequenced in a study of cytomegalovirus exposure and HLA in healthy donors. As for the study in general: Unique TCRs numbering approximately 81 million, obtained from HLA-typed donors, made up an early data release.

13 Jbeta primers and 60 Vbeta primers were used for the PCR. Repertoires were generated with immunoSEQ multiplex PCR, while TCRdb's copy carries only in-frame clones and drops some. Found here are over 100,000 clones, around three fifths of them singletons; the top ten hold under 9%. The CDR3 spans 16 residues. Germline-derived CDR1 and CDR2 are SEHNR and FQNEAQ (reference sequence). Study-level results: Later analysis associated a missense DCLRE1C variant with TCR beta V- and J-gene trimming.

Worth noting for this clone: Its cognate antigen is unknown. Germline and junction disagree at one end, which may indicate a read error.

Sequenced: PBMCs. The gene calls are TRBV7-9 and TRBJ1-2; 10 bases align to TRBD1. The receptor comes from a woman aged 40 to 49 in good health and CMV-seropositive. The CDR3 here is CSSSSARQGAYNGYTF. CDR3 bases: TGTTCCAGCAGCTCTGCTCGACAGGGGGCATATAATGGCTACACCTTC.